Below are 7 T cell receptor beta chains sequenced from a single sample in a study of T cell responses to AZD1222 COVID-19 vaccine. Profiled with immunoSEQ multiplex PCR; TCRdb holds only in-frame clones, not every one. Of around 140,000 clones in the sample, under 95% were seen once. Here the sequenced sample was peripheral blood, taken on day 0 of AZD1222 vaccination. These receptors were taken from an adult in good health.

The chain joins TRBV9 to TRBJ1-1, with D possibly TRBD1 on 5 matching bases. The CDR3 covers 14 residues. In germline, CDR1 is SGDLS, CDR2 YYNGEE. The V end was cut by 6 bases, the J end by 5 bases, with 17 bases between. The CDR3 is CASNREGLGTEAFF. CDR3 bases: TGTGCCAGCAATCGGGAGGGGCTGGGAACTGAAGCTTTCTTT.

V gene TRBV21-1 combines with J gene TRBJ1-1; TRBD1 was called by the table and not checked on the DNA. TRBV21-1 is designated a pseudogene. The CDR3 runs 15 residues. This CDR3 is CASSPPGDRNTEAFF. The CDR3 DNA reads TGTGCCAGCTCCCCTCCAGGGGATCGGAACACTGAAGCTTTCTTT.

The chain's CDR3 is CASSPGMGNEKLFF. The CDR3 DNA is TGTGCCAGCTCCCCGGGGATGGGTAATGAAAAACTGTTTTTT. The chain combines TRBV18 with TRBJ1-4, with no clear D. This CDR3 has 14 amino acids. Germline CDR1 is KGHSH and CDR2 is LQKENI. V shed 6 bases and J shed 4 bases, with 12 bases lying between them.

The chain carries TRBV4-1 and TRBJ2-4; unclear D gene. Germline loops: CDR1 MGHRA, CDR2 YSYEKL. V lost 8 bases and J lost 0, with 8 bases in between. The CDR3 contains 13 residues. CDR3 sequence reads: CASAMVAKNIQYF. The CDR3 region has the DNA TGCGCCAGCGCCATGGTAGCCAAAAACATTCAGTACTTC.

The V and J genes are TRBV6-5 and TRBJ1-2; D is unresolved. Germline V gene data show CDR1 as MNHEY and CDR2 as SVGAGI. This CDR3 spans 15 amino acids. The V and J ends lost 6 bases and 3 bases respectively, with 17 bases between them. CDR3 nucleotide sequence: TGTGCCAGCAGCCCCGGGATCCTTAGGTACTATGGCTACACCTTC. It encodes CASSPGILRYYGYTF.

The CDR3 DNA reads TGTGCCAGCAACTCGGAGGGGGGTCGGGGCTACACCTTC. This sequence encodes CASNSEGGRGYTF. The chain joins TRBV5-6 to TRBJ1-2; possibly TRBD1 for D (6 bases). V gave up 6 bases and J gave up 8 bases, with 17 bases separating them. Germline V gene sequence: CDR1 SGHDT, CDR2 YYEEEE. This CDR3 region has 13 residues.

This chain joins TRBV6-5 and TRBJ1-2; TRBD1 is a possible D gene (6 bases). Per the germline V gene, CDR1 is MNHEY and CDR2 is SVGAGI. V lost 6 bases to trimming and J lost 0 bases, with 11 bases between them. The CDR3 sequence is 14 residues long. The CDR3 reads CASSPRGANYGYTF. In DNA, the CDR3 is TGTGCCAGCAGCCCCAGGGGAGCTAACTATGGCTACACCTTC.